This is a list of T cell receptor beta chains from one sample in a study of T cells in Graves' hyperthyroidism and ophthalmopathy. TCRdb re-called the multiplex PCR reads through MiXCR, storing one row per CDR3 protein. The sample includes over 250,000 distinct CDR3 sequences, roughly 13% seen only once; the top ten take 30% to 35%. Sequenced sample: blood. The source is a woman aged 40-49 years with Graves' ophthalmopathy. The CDR3 runs from the conserved cysteine through the conserved F or W.

CDR3 protein	V gene	J gene
CASSLASTSKAPQHF	TRBV7-2	TRBJ1-5
CASSLRGLAGSYGFADTQYF	TRBV7-8	TRBJ2-3
CASSASGGKRNEQFF	TRBV28	TRBJ2-1
CSALTEAAYEQYF	TRBV20-1	TRBJ2-7
CSARGHSGDSYEQYF	TRBV20-1	TRBJ2-7
CASKLETGSAGYTF	TRBV7-9	TRBJ1-2
CASSGEGTDTQYF	TRBV11-3	TRBJ2-3
CASSDRDRNEKLFF	TRBV7-9	TRBJ1-4
CASSLLSGRFNSPLHF	TRBV7-9	TRBJ1-6
CASSRRLAGVSEQYF	TRBV3-1	TRBJ2-7
CSASKGTSNQPQHF	TRBV20-1	TRBJ1-5
CATRSDWGGYNEQFF	TRBV27	TRBJ2-1
CASSQQASNQPQHF	TRBV4-1	TRBJ1-5
CAISAIQGIAYGYTF	TRBV10-3	TRBJ1-2
CASSEQGANYGYTF	TRBV7-9	TRBJ1-2
CASSQRWSPGDGYTF	TRBV14	TRBJ1-2
CASGLHGQGSSYNSPLHF	TRBV12-5	TRBJ1-6
CASKVGTVDTQYF	TRBV6-1	TRBJ2-3
CASSGESGNEQFF	TRBV2	TRBJ2-1
CASSRGDRARSTDTQYF	TRBV14	TRBJ2-3
CAWSVRPGRRNYNEQFF	TRBV30	TRBJ2-1
CASSFLSGNYNEQFF	TRBV28	TRBJ2-1
CSVRGGAYEQYF	TRBV29-1	TRBJ2-7
CASSQGLAGKQETQYF	TRBV4-2	TRBJ2-5
CASSLGRGKYNEQFF	TRBV7-9	TRBJ2-1
CARTLSSGNTIYF	TRBV2	TRBJ1-3
CASSFDPNYGYTF	TRBV5-5	TRBJ1-2
CASSRLPRQVYGYTF	TRBV6-1	TRBJ1-2
CASRTTSGGASEQFF	TRBV2	TRBJ2-1